The 23 T cell receptor beta chains reported below all come from one sample, sequenced in a study of T-cell memory formation after mild COVID-19. One entry per CDR3 protein results from TCRdb running MiXCR on the 5' RACE reads. The table has roughly 300,000 distinct CDR3 sequences, around 8% seen once. Sequenced input: PBMCs or a T cell subset sorted from them (not recorded which). Source of these receptors: a man younger than 35 who had mild COVID-19 (a few samples of this study predate the infection). Cell type and time point are not known.

The chain recombines TRBV10-3 with TRBJ2-1, with a tentative D call TRBD1 (5 bases). Trimming removed 3 bases from V and 0 bases from J, with 9 bases in between. The germline CDR1 and CDR2 sequences are ENHRY and SYGVKD. The CDR3 loop spans 15 amino acids. CDR3 nucleotide sequence: TGTGCCATCAGTGAAAGGGGCCTCTCCTACAATGAGCAGTTCTTC. This sequence encodes CAISERGLSYNEQFF.

This clonotype appeared a few times. One junction end does not reproduce the germline sequence, and a read error may be involved. The J gene is TRBJ1-3, the V gene TRBV5-1; D is ambiguous. CDR3 length: 13 residues. CDR1 and CDR2 (germline): SGHRS, YFSETQ. The CDR3 nucleotides read TGCTCCAGCAGCCCTGACTTAGGAAACACCATATATTTT. Protein product: CSSSPDLGNTIYF.

This chain joins TRBV7-9 and TRBJ2-3, with TRBD1 as a possible D gene (5 bases). This CDR3 spans 17 amino acids. V lost 1 base, J lost 0 bases, and 14 bases lay in between. Germline assignment: CDR1 SEHNR and CDR2 FQNEAQ (reference sequence). The CDR3 spells CASSLGHDRISTDTQYF. CDR3 nucleotide sequence: TGTGCCAGCAGCTTAGGACATGACAGAATTAGCACAGATACGCAGTATTTT.

This clonotype occurred many times. This chain connects TRBV5-5 to TRBJ1-6; 8 nucleotides agree with TRBD1. There are 16 residues in the CDR3. The V segment lost 0 bases and the J segment 7 bases; nucleotides outside the gene matches: 6. Germline V gene data show CDR1 as SGHKS and CDR2 as YYEKEE (reference sequence). This CDR3 is CASSLADRDRNSPLHF. CDR3 in DNA: TGTGCCAGCAGCTTGGCGGACAGGGATCGAAATTCACCCCTCCACTTT.

This chain connects TRBV7-2 to TRBJ1-6, with TRBD1 as a possible D gene (6 bases). Trimming removed 1 base from V and 5 bases from J, with 9 bases in between. CDR1 and CDR2 from the germline V gene are SGHTA and FQGNSA. The CDR3 has 15 residues. CDR3 amino acids: CASSLEKGDNSPLHF. The DNA of the CDR3 is TGTGCCAGCAGCTTAGAGAAGGGGGATAATTCACCCCTCCACTTT.

The rearrangement links TRBV29-1 to TRBJ1-2; 7 bases line up with TRBD1. The CDR3 runs to 14 residues. Germline V gene data show CDR1 as SQVTM and CDR2 as ANQGSEA. With V trimmed by 7 bases and J by 5 bases, 13 bases remained unmatched. The CDR3 region has the DNA TGCAGCGCAGCAGAAGAAGGGGGCGGGTATGGCTACACCTTC. Amino acids: CSAAEEGGGYGYTF.

This clonotype has a handful of counts. The rearrangement links TRBV18 to TRBJ2-5; D is tentatively TRBD1 or TRBD2 (6 bases each). This CDR3 is 14 amino acids long. The germline gives CDR1 KGHSH, CDR2 LQKENI. The V gene lost 4 bases and the J gene lost 2 bases, with 11 bases spanning the gap. The CDR3 is CASSRTGAQETQYF. The CDR3 bases are TGTGCCAGCTCACGGACGGGGGCACAAGAGACCCAGTACTTC.

CDR3 protein: CASSADGQNNQPQHF. For the CDR3, the DNA is TGTGCCAGTAGTGCCGATGGACAGAACAATCAGCCCCAGCATTTT. The J gene is TRBJ1-5, the V gene TRBV19; D may be TRBD1 (6 bases). Per the germline V gene, CDR1 is LNHDA and CDR2 is SQIVND (reference sequence). Trimming shortened V by 5 bases and J by 3 bases, and 14 bases separated the two germline ends. The CDR3 covers 15 residues.

This clonotype was recorded a few times. This rearrangement joins TRBV6-6 to TRBJ2-5; D call uncertain. This CDR3 contains 13 residues. V lost 8 bases and J 3 bases, leaving 13 bases between the germline ends. CDR1 and CDR2 (germline): MNHNY, SVGAGI (reference sequence). CDR3: CASLRFGKETQYF. CDR3 bases: TGTGCCAGCCTCAGGTTCGGAAAAGAGACCCAGTACTTC.

This clonotype was counted many times. This chain uses TRBV5-4 with TRBJ2-7; D possibly matches TRBD1 or TRBD2 (6 bases each). The V gene lost 3 bases and the J gene lost 4 bases, with 11 bases spanning the gap. Germline loops: CDR1 SGHNT, CDR2 YYREEE (reference sequence). The CDR3 runs 13 residues. The CDR3 region is CASSSGAGYEQYV. In DNA form, the CDR3 reads TGTGCCAGCAGCTCAGGGGCGGGGTACGAGCAGTACGTC.

The chain links TRBV5-1 to TRBJ2-1; 9 bases are a match to TRBD2. Germline CDR1 is SGHRS and CDR2 is YFSETQ. Trimming at V came to 3 bases and at J to 0 bases, leaving 7 bases not matched to a gene. This CDR3 is built from 17 residues. The CDR3 DNA sequence: TGCGCCAGCAGCTCGTCAGCGGGGGGAAGCTCCTACAATGAGCAGTTCTTC. This encodes CASSSSAGGSSYNEQFF. Based on the CDR3 plus reference TRBV5-1 and TRBJ2-1, the full variable domain is KAGVTQTPRYLIKTRGQQVTLSCSPISGHRSVSWYQQTPGQGLQFLFEYFSETQRNKGNFPGRFSGRQFSNSRSEMNVSTLELGDSALYLCASSSSAGGSSYNEQFFGPGTRLTVL.

In the case of this clonotype: The germline gene is not matched at one end of the junction; a read error may be the cause. V and J are TRBV7-2 and TRBJ2-5; D might be TRBD1 (6 bases). The CDR3 length is 13 residues. Germline V gene lookup returns CDR1 SGHTA and CDR2 FQGNSA. In DNA form, the CDR3 reads TGTGCCAGCAGCTTAGTGGCCGCGAGACAGGAGTCCTTC. Protein product: CASSLVAARQESF.

This clonotype was recorded a few times. The chain joins TRBV3-1 to TRBJ2-7; D might be TRBD1 or TRBD2, each matching 5 bases. Trimming left V 0 bases short and J 3 bases short, with 12 bases between. CDR3 length equals 15 residues. Germline CDR1 LGHDT, CDR2 YNNKEL (reference sequence). This chain's CDR3 is CASSQDWGRGYEQYF. CDR3 nucleotides: TGTGCCAGCAGCCAAGATTGGGGACGGGGCTACGAGCAGTACTTC.

This clonotype was detected a few times. The chain couples TRBV5-6 to TRBJ2-5; D ambiguous. CDR3 length: 16 residues. From germline, CDR1 is SGHDT and CDR2 YYEEEE. V was clipped by 4 bases and J by 1 base, with 17 bases between them. This CDR3 is CASSPGRAPLQETQYF. CDR3 DNA sequence: TGTGCCAGCAGCCCCGGCCGGGCGCCCCTCCAAGAGACCCAGTACTTC.

This clonotype was seen ten or more times. The genes are TRBV7-2 and TRBJ2-7, with a weak D call TRBD1 (6 bases). CDR1 SGHTA and CDR2 FQGNSA come from the germline V gene. V lost 5 bases and J 4 bases, leaving 15 bases between the germline ends. The CDR3 sequence is 14 residues long. The CDR3 bases are TGTGCCAGCAGCCCAAACTCAGGGGTTTACGAGCAGTACGTC. Residues: CASSPNSGVYEQYV.

This clonotype was found a few times. The rearrangement joins TRBV12-3 or TRBV12-4 to TRBJ2-7, with 9 bases lining up with TRBD2. CDR3 size: 14 residues. Trimming took 7 bases from V and 3 from J; bases not matched to a gene: 7. The CDR3 sequence: CASTSSGGYYEQYF. The CDR3 DNA sequence: TGTGCCAGCACCTCCAGCGGGGGGTACTACGAGCAGTACTTC.

This clonotype has only a few counts. The chain has TRBV25-1 and TRBJ2-3; D is perhaps TRBD2 (7 bases). The CDR3 extends over 18 amino acids. Looked up from germline, CDR1 is MGHDK and CDR2 is SYGVNS. With 3 bases removed from V and 0 bases from J, the gap between germline ends came to 19 bases. DNA of the CDR3: TGTGCCAGCAGTGACGACGTCATGAGGGGGGGGAGCACAGATACGCAGTATTTT. This codes for CASSDDVMRGGSTDTQYF.

The sample holds a few counts of this clonotype. The chain joins TRBV7-2 to TRBJ1-1, with TRBD1 as a possible D gene (5 bases). The germline V gene encodes CDR1 SGHTA and CDR2 FQGNSA. Trimming cost V 2 bases and J 6 bases, with 13 bases left between them. The CDR3 has 14 amino acids. The CDR3 spells CASSLSPRGAEAFF. The CDR3 bases are TGTGCCAGCAGCTTATCTCCCCGGGGGGCTGAAGCTTTCTTT. Using reference TRBV7-2 and TRBJ1-1 for the parts outside the CDR3, the full variable domain is GAGVSQSPSNKVTEKGKDVELRCDPISGHTALYWYRQSLGQGLEFLIYFQGNSAPDKSGLPSDRFSAERTGGSVSTLTIQRTQQEDSAVYLCASSLSPRGAEAFFGQGTRLTVV.

Many counts were recorded for this clonotype. J is TRBJ2-5 and V is TRBV5-1; a weak D match, TRBD1 (6 bases). The V gene's germline CDR1 is SGHRS and CDR2 YFSETQ. This CDR3 is built from 14 residues. Trimming pared 6 bases from V and 4 bases from J, leaving 16 bases between. The DNA for the CDR3 is TGCGCCAGCAACACCGACAGGTTCCGAGAGACCCAGTACTTC. Its translation: CASNTDRFRETQYF.

There are many counts of this clonotype. The gene calls are TRBV7-2 and TRBJ2-2; 7 nucleotides align to TRBD2. Germline CDR1 reads SGHTA; CDR2 reads FQGNSA. V dropped 5 bases and J dropped 3; count of bases not matched to a gene: 0. This CDR3 comprises 13 residues. In DNA form, the CDR3 reads TGTGCCAGCAGCGGGGGGGACACCGGGGAGCTGTTTTTT. Amino acid sequence: CASSGGDTGELFF. The variable domain in full, completed from reference TRBV7-2 and TRBJ2-2, reads GAGVSQSPSNKVTEKGKDVELRCDPISGHTALYWYRQSLGQGLEFLIYFQGNSAPDKSGLPSDRFSAERTGGSVSTLTIQRTQQEDSAVYLCASSGGDTGELFFGEGSRLTVL.

This clonotype was seen at least ten times. The J gene is TRBJ2-2, the V gene TRBV12-3 or TRBV12-4, with D possibly TRBD2 on 6 matching bases. V lost 2 bases and J lost 6, with 7 bases in between. The CDR3 runs 13 residues. CDR3 nucleotides: TGTGCCAGCAGTTTATGGGGGGCCGGGGAGCTGTTTTTT. This codes for CASSLWGAGELFF.

This clonotype has only a few counts. J is TRBJ2-5 and V is TRBV20-1; D is uncertain. The germline V gene encodes CDR1 DFQATT and CDR2 SNEGSKA (reference sequence). The CDR3 length is 15 residues. The V gene lost 0 bases and the J gene lost 5 bases, with 16 bases spanning the gap. The CDR3: CSARDGDTGRETQYF. In nucleotides, the CDR3 is TGCAGTGCTAGAGATGGGGATACCGGAAGGGAGACCCAGTACTTC.

This chain uses TRBV20-1 with TRBJ2-7; the D call may be TRBD1 or TRBD2 (5 bases each). Germline-derived CDR1 and CDR2 are DFQATT and SNEGSKA (reference sequence). This CDR3 is 15 amino acids long. Between the trimmed V and J ends, which lost 6 bases and 0 bases, there was a span of 18 bases. The CDR3 sequence is CSASPRDRASYEQYF. CDR3 nucleotides: TGCAGTGCCTCTCCCCGGGACCGAGCCTCCTACGAGCAGTACTTC.